This passage covers 27 T cell receptor beta chains from one sample sequenced in a study of T cell responses to AZD1222 COVID-19 vaccine. The assay was immunoSEQ multiplex PCR, and TCRdb's table has in-frame clones only and misses some. The sample records 100,000 to 130,000 clones, about 89% being singletons. Material: peripheral blood, obtained 28 days after the second AZD1222 dose. Receptor source: an adult who received the AZD1222 COVID-19 vaccine.

Only one count was recorded for this clone. The rearrangement joins TRBV15 to TRBJ1-5; D unresolved. This CDR3 is 13 amino acids long. Deletions cut 0 bases from V and 4 bases from J, with 4 bases between. Per the germline V gene, CDR1 is LNHNV and CDR2 is YYDKDF (reference sequence). CDR3 region: CATSRDLNQPQHF. CDR3 DNA sequence: TGTGCCACCAGCAGAGACTTAAATCAGCCCCAGCATTTT.

The chain carries TRBV19 and TRBJ1-1; D gene unclear. The CDR3 consists of 14 residues. Trimming took off 0 bases at V and 7 bases at J, with 12 bases between the two ends. Looked up from germline, CDR1 is LNHDA and CDR2 is SQIVND (reference sequence). The CDR3 region is CASSIDLEQNEAFF. CDR3 coding DNA: TGTGCCAGTAGTATAGATCTAGAACAGAATGAAGCTTTCTTT. The full variable domain, completed using reference TRBV19 and TRBJ1-1, is DGGITQSPKYLFRKEGQNVTLSCEQNLNHDAMYWYRQDPGQGLRLIYYSQIVNDFQKGDIAEGYSVSREKKESFPLTVTSAQKNPTAFYLCASSIDLEQNEAFFGQGTRLTVV.

The chain carries TRBV7-2 and TRBJ2-3, with 7 bases fitting TRBD2. V gave up 0 bases and J gave up 2 bases; unmatched junction bases: 11. Germline CDR1 and CDR2: SGHTA and FQGNSA. The CDR3 is 18 amino acids. CDR3 protein: CASSLATAAGSLTDTQYF. The CDR3 nucleotides read TGTGCCAGCAGCTTAGCGACGGCAGCGGGATCCCTCACAGATACGCAGTATTTT.

This clone occurred once. The chain has TRBV11-2 and TRBJ2-5; 7 bases match TRBD2. Germline loops: CDR1 SGHAT, CDR2 FQNNGV. The CDR3 runs to 16 residues. The V gene end was trimmed by 2 bases and the J gene end by 2 bases; junction bases not matched to a gene: 8. The CDR3 loop is CASSLTPGGGQETQYF. The CDR3 DNA follows: TGTGCCAGCAGCTTAACCCCGGGCGGGGGACAAGAGACCCAGTACTTC.

The V call is TRBV7-2, the J call TRBJ2-5, with D perhaps being TRBD1 or TRBD2 (5 bases each). Germline V lookup: CDR1 SGHTA, CDR2 FQGNSA. Trimming removed 7 bases from V and 5 bases from J, with 20 bases in between. The CDR3 sequence is 15 residues long. Written as DNA, the CDR3 is TGTGCCAGCACGGACGGACCCCCGGGGCTGGAGACCCAGTACTTC. It codes for CASTDGPPGLETQYF. The full variable domain, with the rest looked up from reference TRBV7-2 and TRBJ2-5, is GAGVSQSPSNKVTEKGKDVELRCDPISGHTALYWYRQSLGQGLEFLIYFQGNSAPDKSGLPSDRFSAERTGGSVSTLTIQRTQQEDSAVYLCASTDGPPGLETQYFGPGTRLLVL.

This clone appeared a few times. Within the sample, other DNA sequences also encode this same CDR3. The chain has TRBV5-1 and TRBJ2-1; D is uncertain. The CDR3 contains 12 residues. Germline V CDR1 and CDR2: SGHRS, YFSETQ. The ends were cut back, 1 base at V and 6 bases at J, with 5 bases in the middle. The DNA of the CDR3 is TGCGCCAGCAGCTTGCCGAGCAATGAGCAGTTCTTC. Translating it yields CASSLPSNEQFF.

The chain has TRBV18 and TRBJ1-3; a weak D match, TRBD1 (6 bases). The V end was cut by 6 bases, the J end by 0 bases, with 12 bases between. The CDR3 covers 15 residues. Germline V lookup: CDR1 KGHSH, CDR2 LQKENI. DNA of the CDR3: TGTGCCAGCTCCTTCACGGACAGCTCTGGAAACACCATATATTTT. Its protein product is CASSFTDSSGNTIYF.

The genes are TRBV27 and TRBJ2-5, with 7 bases fitting TRBD1. There are 15 residues in the CDR3. Trimming cost V 4 bases and J 4 bases; bases outside gene matches: 9. The germline CDR1 and CDR2 sequences are MNHEY and SMNVEV (reference sequence). The CDR3 bases are TGTGCCAGCAGTTCATATAACAGGGGAAGAGAGACCCAGTACTTC. Translating it yields CASSSYNRGRETQYF.

This rearrangement joins TRBV6-5 to TRBJ1-1; the match to TRBD1 covers 7 bases. This CDR3 has 15 residues. Germline CDR1 reads MNHEY; CDR2 reads SVGAGI. V was pared by 0 bases and J by 5 bases, with 6 bases of the junction left unmatched. This CDR3 reads CASSYSRTGRTEAFF. In DNA form, the CDR3 reads TGTGCCAGCAGTTACTCTCGGACAGGTCGTACTGAAGCTTTCTTT.

J is TRBJ2-7 and V is TRBV28; D is perhaps TRBD1 (6 bases). This CDR3 is 11 amino acids long. Germline assignment: CDR1 MDHEN and CDR2 SYDVKM. Trimming removed 7 bases from V and 6 bases from J, with 10 bases in between. In DNA form, the CDR3 reads TGTGCCAGCACCCTAGGGGGCGAGCAGTACTTC. Amino acid sequence: CASTLGGEQYF.

This clone was counted once. The V call is TRBV6-5, the J call TRBJ1-4; D unclear. Germline lookup yields CDR1 MNHEY and CDR2 SVGAGI. The V end lost 5 bases, the J end lost 7 bases, and 5 bases lay between the germline ends. The CDR3 contains 11 residues. The CDR3 sequence: CASSTREKLFF. CDR3 nucleotides: TGTGCCAGCAGTACCCGTGAAAAACTGTTTTTT.

This chain links TRBV2 with TRBJ1-5; D may be TRBD1 (6 bases). Trimming left V 4 bases short and J 2 bases short, with 15 bases between. The CDR3 contains 16 residues. Germline CDR1 is SNHLY and CDR2 is FYNNEI. DNA for the CDR3: TGTGCCAGCAGTGCTCGAAGGGGGTCGGGCAATCAGCCCCAGCATTTT. As protein: CASSARRGSGNQPQHF.

This clone came up a few times. The rearrangement uses TRBV5-6 and TRBJ1-2, with 7 bases identical to TRBD1. Germline CDR1 reads SGHDT; CDR2 reads YYEEEE. This CDR3 has 16 residues. V trimming: 4 bases; J trimming: 0 bases; junction bases outside the gene matches: 9. The CDR3: CASSPSRGASNYGYTF. CDR3 sequence (DNA): TGTGCCAGCAGCCCCTCCAGGGGGGCTTCTAACTATGGCTACACCTTC.

This chain uses TRBV28 with TRBJ2-7; 9 bases fit TRBD2. Unmatched junction bases numbered 9, after V lost 6 bases and J lost 3 bases. CDR3 length: 15 amino acids. Germline assignment: CDR1 MDHEN and CDR2 SYDVKM. The CDR3 here is CASRRAGGLFYEQYF. The CDR3 bases are TGTGCCAGCAGGAGGGCGGGGGGGCTATTCTACGAGCAGTACTTC.

The J gene is TRBJ2-2, the V gene TRBV5-4; D is unclear. Germline V lookup: CDR1 SGHNT, CDR2 YYREEE (reference sequence). The CDR3 loop spans 14 amino acids. Deletions cut 2 bases from V and 4 bases from J, with 9 bases between. The CDR3 DNA reads as TGTGCCAGCAGCTTTCCAGGCGTCACCGGGGAGCTGTTTTTT. Translation gives CASSFPGVTGELFF. Full variable domain (rest looked up from reference TRBV5-4 and TRBJ2-2): ETGVTQSPTHLIKTRGQQVTLRCSSQSGHNTVSWYQQALGQGPQFIFQYYREEENGRGNFPPRFSGLQFPNYSSELNVNALELDDSALYLCASSFPGVTGELFFGEGSRLTVL.

The chain links TRBV11-2 to TRBJ1-1; a possible D gene is TRBD1 (6 bases). CDR3 length: 14 amino acids. Germline V gives CDR1 SGHAT, CDR2 FQNNGV. V dropped 5 bases and J dropped 1 base, with 11 bases sitting between them. CDR3 coding DNA: TGTGCCAGCAGCCCCGTGGACAGGAACACTGAAGCTTTCTTT. Translating it yields CASSPVDRNTEAFF.

This clone was counted only a few times. The CDR3 loop reads CASSLATGGYGYGYTF. The CDR3 DNA follows: TGCGCCAGCAGCTTGGCCACTGGGGGGTACGGCTATGGCTACACCTTC. The rearrangement uses TRBV5-1 and TRBJ1-2; D is perhaps TRBD1 (5 bases). The CDR3 extends over 16 amino acids. The ends were cut back, 0 bases at V and 4 bases at J, with 16 bases in the middle. Germline V CDR1 and CDR2: SGHRS, YFSETQ.

The V call is TRBV9, the J call TRBJ1-3, with D tentatively TRBD1 (5 bases). There are 14 residues in the CDR3. Germline V lookup: CDR1 SGDLS, CDR2 YYNGEE. Trimming shortened V by 4 bases and J by 4 bases, and 12 bases separated the two germline ends. Here the CDR3 reads CASSPPGAGNTIYF. CDR3 in DNA: TGTGCCAGCAGCCCCCCCGGGGCCGGAAACACCATATATTTT.

The chain is built from TRBV5-5 and TRBJ2-7; maybe TRBD1 (5 bases). The CDR3 contains 15 residues. Germline V gives CDR1 SGHKS, CDR2 YYEKEE (reference sequence). Between the trimmed V and J ends, which lost 1 base and 1 base, there was a span of 12 bases. CDR3 coding DNA: TGTGCCAGCAGCTTGCCCCGGACAAGTTCCTACGAGCAGTACTTC. It encodes CASSLPRTSSYEQYF.

The chain joins TRBV15 to TRBJ2-1, with TRBD2 matching over 11 bases. This CDR3 region has 15 residues. The germline CDR1 and CDR2 sequences are LNHNV and YYDKDF (reference sequence). Trimming removed 5 bases from V and 7 bases from J; junction bases left unmatched: 7. The CDR3 region is CATSSPPSGRNEQFF. As DNA, the CDR3 is TGTGCCACCAGCTCCCCCCCTAGCGGGAGGAATGAGCAGTTCTTC.

The gene calls are TRBV5-4 and TRBJ2-1; D is possibly TRBD1 or TRBD2 (6 bases each). Germline lookup yields CDR1 SGHNT and CDR2 YYREEE (reference sequence). V shed 0 bases and J shed 8 bases, with 15 bases lying between them. This CDR3 is built from 15 residues. CDR3 bases: TGTGCCAGCAGCTTGGCCGGGGGCAGGGCCGATGAGCAGTTCTTC. Its translation is CASSLAGGRADEQFF.

This rearrangement joins TRBV10-3 to TRBJ2-3; D is undetermined. V dropped 0 bases and J dropped 2 bases, with 6 bases sitting between them. Germline lookup yields CDR1 ENHRY and CDR2 SYGVKD. The CDR3 extends over 14 amino acids. CDR3 in amino acids: CAISESWVTDTQYF. CDR3 bases: TGTGCCATCAGTGAGTCGTGGGTCACAGATACGCAGTATTTT.

The chain uses TRBV18 and TRBJ1-2; the match to TRBD1 covers 7 bases. CDR3 length: 12 amino acids. Germline CDR1 KGHSH, CDR2 LQKENI. V was pared by 6 bases and J by 8 bases, with 6 bases of the junction left unmatched. CDR3 sequence (DNA): TGTGCCAGCTCCGGACAGGCCGAAGGCTACACCTTC. This translates into CASSGQAEGYTF.

In its sample, this clone was seen once. This chain connects TRBV7-2 to TRBJ2-7; 9 bases match TRBD1. The ends lost 3 bases at V and 2 bases at J; junction bases unmatched: 5. Germline V gene lookup returns CDR1 SGHTA and CDR2 FQGNSA. CDR3 length: 15 amino acids. CDR3 nucleotides: TGTGCCAGCAGCTTGGGACAGGGTACTCCCTACGAGCAGTACTTC. Translated: CASSLGQGTPYEQYF. Variable domain in full (rest from reference TRBV7-2 and TRBJ2-7): GAGVSQSPSNKVTEKGKDVELRCDPISGHTALYWYRQSLGQGLEFLIYFQGNSAPDKSGLPSDRFSAERTGGSVSTLTIQRTQQEDSAVYLCASSLGQGTPYEQYFGPGTRLTVT.

The chain combines TRBV4-2 with TRBJ1-4; D unclear. The CDR3 totals 16 residues. The germline V and J ends were trimmed by 0 bases and 6 bases, with 14 bases remaining between them. The germline gives CDR1 LGHNA, CDR2 YNFKEQ. CDR3 sequence (DNA): TGTGCCAGCAGCCAAGATAGGGAGGAACGCTATGAAAAACTGTTTTTT. Its protein is CASSQDREERYEKLFF.

The chain carries TRBV7-2 and TRBJ2-3; D gene ambiguous. CDR1 and CDR2 from the germline V gene are SGHTA and FQGNSA. V lost 8 bases and J 2 bases, leaving 8 bases between the germline ends. The CDR3 loop spans 12 amino acids. The CDR3 region is CASGSYTDTQYF. CDR3 in DNA: TGTGCCAGCGGCTCCTACACAGATACGCAGTATTTT.

This clone was seen once. The CDR3 sequence is CASSRSRATGANVLTF. The CDR3 bases are TGTGCCAGCAGCCGGTCCAGGGCAACTGGGGCCAACGTCCTGACTTTC. This rearrangement joins TRBV27 to TRBJ2-6; possibly TRBD1 for D (5 bases). CDR3 length equals 16 residues. The V gene lost 6 bases and the J gene lost 2 bases, with 14 bases spanning the gap. Looked up from germline, CDR1 is MNHEY and CDR2 is SMNVEV (reference sequence).